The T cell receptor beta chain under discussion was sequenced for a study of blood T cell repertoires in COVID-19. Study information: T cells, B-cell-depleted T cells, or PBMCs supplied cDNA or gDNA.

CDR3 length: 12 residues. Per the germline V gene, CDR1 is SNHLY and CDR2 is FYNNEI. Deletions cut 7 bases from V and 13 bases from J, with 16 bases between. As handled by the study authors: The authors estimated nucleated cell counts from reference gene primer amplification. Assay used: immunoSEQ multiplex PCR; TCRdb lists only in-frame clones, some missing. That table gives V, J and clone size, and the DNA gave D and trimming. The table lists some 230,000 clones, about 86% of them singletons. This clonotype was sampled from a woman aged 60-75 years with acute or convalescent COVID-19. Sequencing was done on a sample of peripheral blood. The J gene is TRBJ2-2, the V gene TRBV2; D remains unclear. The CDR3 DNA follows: TGTGCCAGCACTAGGCTACCTGAGATGCTGTTTTTT. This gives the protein CASTRLPEMLFF.